The 30 T cell receptor beta chains below were found in one sample sequenced in a study of PD-1 blockade in classical Hodgkin lymphoma. The time point denotes: cycle 4 day 1 (C4D1), after less than seven weeks of nivolumab. All patients experienced relapse after autologous stem cell transplantation, and brentuximab vedotin exposure was variable. This table comes from immunoSEQ multiplex PCR, and its TCRdb copy is limited to in-frame clones, with some not included. The sample has roughly 100,000 clones; roughly 89% are singletons. This specimen was peripheral blood mononuclear cells (PBMCs), taken before the fourth cycle of nivolumab. Receptors originate from a human donor with classical Hodgkin lymphoma.

The V call is TRBV30, the J call TRBJ2-3, with D possibly matching TRBD2 (5 bases). Germline lookup yields CDR1 GTSNPN and CDR2 SVGIG (reference sequence). The length of the CDR3 is 16 residues. V was clipped by 4 bases and J by 0 bases, with 17 bases between them. The CDR3: CAWIGLFGGSTDTQYF. CDR3 in DNA: TGTGCCTGGATCGGTCTTTTCGGCGGGAGCACAGATACGCAGTATTTT.

This chain uses TRBV21-1 with TRBJ2-2; the tabulated D call, TRBD2, remains unverified against the DNA. TRBV21-1 is marked as a pseudogene. The CDR3 runs to 15 residues. The CDR3 region is CASTNTESDTGELFF. The CDR3 DNA is TGTGCCAGCACCAATACGGAGTCGGACACCGGGGAGCTGTTTTTT.

This chain joins TRBV18 and TRBJ2-3; TRBD1 agrees at 10 bases. The V segment lost 3 bases and the J segment 0 bases; nucleotides outside the gene matches: 3. This CDR3 has 16 amino acids. Germline V gene lookup returns CDR1 KGHSH and CDR2 LQKENI. The chain's CDR3 is CASSPPGQGSTDTQYF. CDR3 coding DNA: TGTGCCAGCTCACCCCCGGGACAGGGGAGCACAGATACGCAGTATTTT.

In nucleotides, the CDR3 is TGTGCCAGCAGAACGGGTTTCTCTGGAAACACCATATATTTT. It translates to CASRTGFSGNTIYF. The gene calls are TRBV11-2 and TRBJ1-3; D unclear. V was clipped by 6 bases and J by 0 bases, with 9 bases between them. The germline V gene has CDR1 SGHAT and CDR2 FQNNGV. The CDR3 covers 14 residues.

The chain carries TRBV5-1 and TRBJ2-7; TRBD2 matches 7 bases. Germline V gene data show CDR1 as SGHRS and CDR2 as YFSETQ. The J segment lost 2 bases and the V segment lost 4 bases, leaving 6 bases of the junction unmatched. The CDR3 length is 14 residues. CDR3 bases: TGCGCCAGCAGCCCGGGGGGTCAGGCCTACGAGCAGTACTTC. It is translated as CASSPGGQAYEQYF.

The CDR3 DNA follows: TGTGCCACCCAGACAGGCTTGAACACTGAAGCTTTCTTT. It encodes CATQTGLNTEAFF. The gene calls are TRBV13 and TRBJ1-1; D is perhaps TRBD1 (6 bases). Germline V gene data show CDR1 as PRHDT and CDR2 as FYEKMQ (reference sequence). Trimming took 10 bases from V and 0 from J, leaving 12 bases between them. The CDR3 contains 13 residues.

This chain connects TRBV5-6 to TRBJ1-5; D remains ambiguous. Germline V gives CDR1 SGHDT, CDR2 YYEEEE. Trimming cost V 4 bases and J 2 bases, with 4 bases left between them. The CDR3 covers 12 residues. CDR3: CASSDGNQPQHF. CDR3 DNA sequence: TGTGCCAGCAGCGACGGCAATCAGCCCCAGCATTTT.

The chain joins TRBV7-4 to TRBJ2-5, with 10 bases identical to TRBD2. V gave up 5 bases and J gave up 4 bases; unmatched junction bases: 25. Germline V gives CDR1 SGHVT, CDR2 SQSDAQ. The CDR3 runs 21 residues. Written as DNA, the CDR3 is TGTGCCAGCAGCAAAAGCGGGAGGGCCACGCTCATTTATAGGCTGCTAGAGACCCAGTACTTC. It encodes CASSKSGRATLIYRLLETQYF.

J is TRBJ1-1 and V is TRBV27; D not resolved. V lost 6 bases and J 4 bases, leaving 12 bases between the germline ends. This CDR3 is built from 13 residues. The germline V gene has CDR1 MNHEY and CDR2 SMNVEV (reference sequence). CDR3 coding DNA: TGTGCCAGCAGCGACGGGGTGGGCACTGAAGCTTTCTTT. It encodes CASSDGVGTEAFF.

This clone was seen a single time. The V and J genes are TRBV5-1 and TRBJ1-2; D unresolved. V shed 4 bases and J shed 2 bases, with 21 bases lying between them. Germline lookup yields CDR1 SGHRS and CDR2 YFSETQ. CDR3 length: 17 amino acids. For the CDR3, the DNA is TGCGCCAGCAGCCCCATTAGGGCAGACCACCTAAACTATGGCTACACCTTC. Translated: CASSPIRADHLNYGYTF. The variable domain in full, with the rest retrieved from reference TRBV5-1 and TRBJ1-2, is KAGVTQTPRYLIKTRGQQVTLSCSPISGHRSVSWYQQTPGQGLQFLFEYFSETQRNKGNFPGRFSGRQFSNSRSEMNVSTLELGDSALYLCASSPIRADHLNYGYTFGSGTRLTVV.

This sequence joins TRBV2 and TRBJ2-5; D possibly corresponds to TRBD1 (6 bases). The germline V gene has CDR1 SNHLY and CDR2 FYNNEI. The CDR3 runs to 15 residues. Trimming took off 0 bases at V and 5 bases at J, with 13 bases between the two ends. The CDR3 DNA reads as TGTGCCAGCAGTGAAGCGCAGGGGAGTGGGGAGACCCAGTACTTC. Its translation: CASSEAQGSGETQYF.

The J gene is TRBJ1-1, the V gene TRBV5-1; D gene unclear. V lost 7 bases and J lost 0, with 10 bases in between. CDR3 length: 13 residues. Germline V gives CDR1 SGHRS, CDR2 YFSETQ. The CDR3 loop reads CASSIGMNTEAFF. Here the CDR3 DNA reads TGCGCCAGCTCAATAGGGATGAACACTGAAGCTTTCTTT.

V and J are TRBV5-4 and TRBJ2-7; TRBD2 agrees at 7 bases. Germline V gene lookup returns CDR1 SGHNT and CDR2 YYREEE (reference sequence). The CDR3 is 17 residues long. The J segment lost 3 bases and the V segment lost 4 bases, leaving 16 bases of the junction unmatched. The CDR3: CASSPKSPGTTNYEQYF. The CDR3 DNA reads as TGTGCCAGCAGCCCCAAATCCCCCGGGACTACGAACTACGAGCAGTACTTC.

J is TRBJ2-1 and V is TRBV13; D perhaps matches TRBD2 (5 bases). V was clipped by 6 bases and J by 5 bases, with 17 bases between them. Germline V gives CDR1 PRHDT, CDR2 FYEKMQ (reference sequence). The CDR3 length is 15 residues. The CDR3 sequence is CASSDPGGNNNEQFF. DNA for the CDR3: TGTGCCAGCAGTGATCCCGGAGGAAACAACAATGAGCAGTTCTTC.

The rearrangement links TRBV29-1 to TRBJ1-1; D unclear. The V end lost 7 bases, the J end lost 5 bases, and 17 bases lay between the germline ends. The CDR3 contains 13 residues. The germline V gene encodes CDR1 SQVTM and CDR2 ANQGSEA. The CDR3: CSGGREDGTEAFF. In DNA, the CDR3 is TGCAGCGGGGGAAGGGAGGATGGAACTGAAGCTTTCTTT.

V gene TRBV6-1 combines with J gene TRBJ1-2; D unresolved. V was trimmed by 4 bases and J by 0 bases, leaving 6 bases between them. Germline V gives CDR1 MNHNS, CDR2 SASEGT. The CDR3 runs to 13 residues. The CDR3 bases are TGTGCCAGCAGTGTCAAAACTAACTATGGCTACACCTTC. Its protein product is CASSVKTNYGYTF.

The rearrangement uses TRBV5-4 and TRBJ2-5, with unresolved D. The germline V and J ends were trimmed by 0 bases and 2 bases, with 5 bases remaining between them. Germline-derived CDR1 and CDR2 are SGHNT and YYREEE (reference sequence). This CDR3 contains 13 residues. The CDR3 reads CASSLGSQETQYF. CDR3 coding DNA: TGTGCCAGCAGCTTGGGATCTCAAGAGACCCAGTACTTC. Looking up the rest from reference TRBV5-4 and TRBJ2-5 gives the full variable domain: ETGVTQSPTHLIKTRGQQVTLRCSSQSGHNTVSWYQQALGQGPQFIFQYYREEENGRGNFPPRFSGLQFPNYSSELNVNALELDDSALYLCASSLGSQETQYFGPGTRLLVL.

The chain recombines TRBV5-4 with TRBJ2-4, with a tentative D call TRBD2 (5 bases). The germline gives CDR1 SGHNT, CDR2 YYREEE (reference sequence). The CDR3 extends over 17 amino acids. Trimming left V 0 bases short and J 3 bases short, with 16 bases between. This chain's CDR3 is CASSLGPILRDKNIQYF. In DNA, the CDR3 is TGTGCCAGCAGCTTGGGGCCTATACTACGGGACAAAAACATTCAGTACTTC.

The rearrangement links TRBV29-1 to TRBJ2-7; possible D gene TRBD2, 6 bases. Trimming took 4 bases from V and 6 from J, leaving 10 bases between them. Germline values: CDR1 SQVTM, CDR2 ANQGSEA. CDR3 size: 11 residues. CDR3 sequence (DNA): TGCAGCGTTGGGTCGGGGGTCGAGCAGTACTTC. Protein sequence: CSVGSGVEQYF.

This rearrangement joins TRBV2 to TRBJ2-2; a possible D gene is TRBD1 (7 bases). V was clipped by 6 bases and J by 3 bases, with 14 bases between them. The CDR3 contains 15 residues. Per the germline V gene, CDR1 is SNHLY and CDR2 is FYNNEI. CDR3 sequence (DNA): TGTGCCAGCAGCGGAGGGGGCATGGACACCGGGGAGCTGTTTTTT. It translates to CASSGGGMDTGELFF.

This chain joins TRBV5-6 and TRBJ1-1, with D unresolved. The V gene's germline CDR1 is SGHDT and CDR2 YYEEEE. The CDR3 covers 14 residues. Trimming took off 1 base at V and 1 base at J, with 8 bases between the two ends. In DNA form, the CDR3 reads TGTGCCAGCAGCTTGACACGGGCGAACACTGAAGCTTTCTTT. Protein: CASSLTRANTEAFF.

V and J are TRBV5-4 and TRBJ2-2; a possible D gene is TRBD2 (5 bases). This CDR3 contains 16 residues. Germline V gene sequence: CDR1 SGHNT, CDR2 YYREEE (reference sequence). With 5 bases removed from V and 0 bases from J, the gap between germline ends came to 14 bases. CDR3 in amino acids: CASSSVGKTNTGELFF. The CDR3 bases are TGTGCCAGCAGTTCAGTCGGGAAGACGAACACCGGGGAGCTGTTTTTT.

The chain couples TRBV29-1 to TRBJ1-1; 9 nucleotides agree with TRBD1. This CDR3 is built from 15 residues. Germline trimming cut 6 bases from V and 4 bases from J; bases unmatched to any gene: 12. Germline values: CDR1 SQVTM, CDR2 ANQGSEA. This CDR3 reads CSVNRDRVLSTEAFF. CDR3 DNA sequence: TGCAGCGTGAACCGGGACAGGGTTTTGAGCACTGAAGCTTTCTTT. Full variable domain (remainder filled in from reference TRBV29-1 and TRBJ1-1): SAVISQKPSRDICQRGTSLTIQCQVDSQVTMMFWYRQQPGQSLTLIATANQGSEATYESGFVIDKFPISRPNLTFSTLTVSNMSPEDSSIYLCSVNRDRVLSTEAFFGQGTRLTVV.

The chain links TRBV7-6 to TRBJ2-1; TRBD1 matches at 7 bases. Germline-derived CDR1 and CDR2 are SGHVS and FNYEAQ. J lost 0 bases, V lost 4 bases, and 3 bases had no gene match. The CDR3 spans 15 residues. The CDR3 DNA reads TGTGCCAGCAGCTCGACAGGGAGCTCCTACAATGAGCAGTTCTTC. It yields the protein CASSSTGSSYNEQFF.

V and J are TRBV4-3 and TRBJ1-3; D call uncertain. CDR1 and CDR2 (germline): LGHNA, YSLEER. The CDR3 is 13 amino acids. V lost 4 bases, J lost 0 bases, and 4 bases lay in between. CDR3 amino acids: CASSRNSGNTIYF. CDR3 coding DNA: TGCGCCAGCAGCCGCAACTCTGGAAACACCATATATTTT.

The rearrangement joins TRBV28 to TRBJ2-6; 7 positions match TRBD1. V dropped 5 bases and J dropped 0; count of bases not matched to a gene: 7. CDR3 length: 17 residues. The germline gives CDR1 MDHEN, CDR2 SYDVKM. CDR3 amino acids: CASSRQGALSGANVLTF. The CDR3 DNA follows: TGTGCCAGCAGTCGACAGGGAGCTCTCTCTGGGGCCAACGTCCTGACTTTC.

This sequence joins TRBV30 and TRBJ2-7; TRBD2 matches 10 bases. The CDR3 has 20 residues. Germline V gene data show CDR1 as GTSNPN and CDR2 as SVGIG (reference sequence). Trimming removed 1 base from V and 3 bases from J; junction bases left unmatched: 21. The CDR3 loop is CAWSGPSSMVVWTSGYEQYF. The CDR3 nucleotides read TGTGCCTGGAGTGGCCCCTCCTCGATGGTGGTTTGGACTAGCGGCTACGAGCAGTACTTC.

CDR3 amino acids: CASSPWDRGRRQPQHF. The CDR3 DNA sequence: TGTGCCAGCAGTCCCTGGGACAGGGGGCGCCGGCAGCCCCAGCATTTT. The rearrangement joins TRBV27 to TRBJ1-5, with TRBD1 identical over 12 bases. CDR1 and CDR2 from the germline V gene are MNHEY and SMNVEV (reference sequence). This CDR3 is built from 16 residues. V shed 5 bases, J shed 7 bases, and the junction held 9 bases outside the gene matches.

The chain employs TRBV19 and TRBJ1-1, with TRBD1 matching 8 bases. The CDR3 has 15 residues. Germline CDR1 is LNHDA and CDR2 is SQIVND (reference sequence). Trimming at V came to 4 bases and at J to 6 bases, leaving 10 bases not matched to a gene. The CDR3: CASSRPGQVVAEAFF. The CDR3 DNA reads TGTGCCAGTAGTAGGCCGGGACAGGTTGTCGCTGAAGCTTTCTTT.

This sequence joins TRBV5-6 and TRBJ1-2, with 10 bases lining up with TRBD1. V was pared by 3 bases and J by 5 bases, with 4 bases of the junction left unmatched. Germline V gene data show CDR1 as SGHDT and CDR2 as YYEEEE. This CDR3 has 14 amino acids. CDR3 in amino acids: CASSWPGQGYGYTF. CDR3 in DNA: TGTGCCAGCAGCTGGCCGGGACAGGGGTATGGCTACACCTTC. The variable domain in full, with the rest retrieved from reference TRBV5-6 and TRBJ1-2, is DAGVTQSPTHLIKTRGQQVTLRCSPKSGHDTVSWYQQALGQGPQFIFQYYEEEERQRGNFPDRFSGHQFPNYSSELNVNALLLGDSALYLCASSWPGQGYGYTFGSGTRLTVV.